Listed here are 23 T cell receptor beta chains from one sample, sequenced in a study of tumor-infiltrating lymphocytes in primary liver carcinoma. TCR beta cDNA was reverse-transcribed from about 500 ng of total RNA. The reaction used a constant-region primer and ProtoScript II reverse transcriptase. Nested multiplex PCR, run for three rounds with slightly modified ARM-PCR, yielded TCR beta libraries. TRBV1-TRBV30 forward primers paired with a C-beta reverse primer were used in the first two PCR rounds, which ran roughly 10 cycles each. TCRdb re-called the multiplex PCR reads through MiXCR, storing one row per CDR3 protein. The sample holds tens of thousands of distinct CDR3 sequences, roughly 70% seen once. It was from roughly 20-30 mg of unsorted bulk tissue that RNA and DNA were co-extracted. Input material: liver tumor tissue from sampling region 4. The subset is: tumor region T4, right-lateral pole. Receptors originate from a man aged 35 to 55 with primary liver carcinoma and hepatitis B virus infection.

As for this clonotype: An end of the junction does not agree with germline; a read error may underlie this. This sequence joins TRBV4-2 and TRBJ2-3, with 9 bases lining up with TRBD2. There are 16 residues in the CDR3. Germline V gene lookup returns CDR1 LGHNA and CDR2 YNFKEQ. The CDR3: CASSQDGSGRSDTRYF. The CDR3 coding sequence is TGTGCCAGCAGCCAGGACGGTAGCGGGAGATCAGATACGCGGTATTTT.

V usage is TRBV4-1 and J usage is TRBJ2-1; D remains ambiguous. V was clipped by 5 bases and J by 4 bases, with 18 bases between them. Per the germline V gene, CDR1 is MGHRA and CDR2 is YSYEKL. This CDR3 has 16 amino acids. This chain's CDR3 is CASSTPPASIYNEQFF. The CDR3 DNA follows: TGCGCCAGCAGCACTCCGCCCGCTTCGATTTACAATGAGCAGTTCTTC.

This clonotype showed up just a few times. This could be a read error, since a much larger clone is one nucleotide away. The gene calls are TRBV29-1 and TRBJ1-5; the match to TRBD1 covers 7 bases. The CDR3 is 14 amino acids. The trim removed 6 bases at V and 8 bases at J, leaving 13 bases unmatched. Germline CDR1 reads SQVTM; CDR2 reads ANQGSEA. This chain's CDR3 is CSVATGSKSKPQHF. CDR3 in DNA: TGCAGCGTAGCGACAGGGAGTAAAAGTAAGCCCCAGCATTTT. The full variable domain, rest sourced from reference TRBV29-1 and TRBJ1-5, is SAVISQKPSRDICQRGTSLTIQCQVDSQVTMMFWYRQQPGQSLTLIATANQGSEATYESGFVIDKFPISRPNLTFSTLTVSNMSPEDSSIYLCSVATGSKSKPQHFGDGTRLSIL.

As for this clonotype: Sequence at one end of the junction differs from germline and may be a read error. V gene TRBV5-4 combines with J gene TRBJ1-1, with D possibly TRBD1 on 6 matching bases. Looked up from germline, CDR1 is SGHNT and CDR2 is YYREEE (reference sequence). The CDR3 is 15 amino acids. Here the CDR3 reads CASRSGGYMNTGAFF. CDR3 nucleotide sequence: TGTGCCAGCAGGTCGGGGGGCTACATGAACACTGGAGCTTTCTTC.

As concerns this clonotype: The junction does not match germline at one end; this may be a read error. The CDR3 nucleotides are TGTGCCAGCAGCGTACATTTCGAGCCCCAGCACTTT. It is translated as CASSVHFEPQHF. The rearrangement joins TRBV7-9 to TRBJ1-5; D is undetermined. The CDR3 spans 12 residues. The V gene's germline CDR1 is SEHNR and CDR2 FQNEAQ (reference sequence).

This clonotype occurred a few times. This chain uses TRBV6-5 with TRBJ1-5, with 9 bases that match TRBD1. With V trimmed by 7 bases and J by 10 bases, 11 bases remained unmatched. The CDR3 sequence is 14 residues long. Germline CDR1 MNHEY, CDR2 SVGAGI. For the CDR3, the DNA is TGTGCCAGCAATCCCGGGACAGGGAAGGGCCCCCAGCATTTT. Its protein product is CASNPGTGKGPQHF.

With respect to this clonotype: This may arise from a read error, as a much more abundant clone is one base away. CDR3 sequence: CASSYTIGGGAEAFF. CDR3 nucleotide sequence: TGTGCCAGCAGTTACACGATTGGGGGCGGAGCTGAAGCTTTCTTT. The chain joins TRBV6-5 to TRBJ1-1; D is perhaps TRBD1 (6 bases). Germline V gene data show CDR1 as MNHEY and CDR2 as SVGAGI. With 2 bases removed from V and 6 bases from J, the gap between germline ends came to 16 bases. This CDR3 has 15 amino acids.

There are a few counts of this clonotype. The conserved phenylalanine or tryptophan is not found at the CDR3 terminus, so this likely reflects a read error. CDR3 bases: TGTGCCAGCAGCTTAGGAGACACGGGTTGGGCTCAGCCCCAGCATTTG. Its translation is CASSLGDTGWAQPQHL. This chain uses TRBV11-2 with TRBJ1-5; D is undetermined. The CDR3 runs to 16 residues. Trimming took 1 base from V and 6 from J, leaving 16 bases between them. CDR1 is SGHAT and CDR2 is FQNNGV in the germline V gene.

Of note for this clonotype: Compared with germline, one end of the junction differs, possibly owing to a read error. The chain carries TRBV28 and TRBJ2-7, with D perhaps given as TRBD1 or TRBD2 (5 bases each). The CDR3 has 15 residues. Germline CDR1 and CDR2: MDHEN and SYDVKM. CDR3: CASTEGPGRAYDQHF. The CDR3 nucleotides read TGTGCCAGCACTGAGGGACCCGGCAGGGCCTACGATCAGCACTTC.

Worth noting for this clonotype: The conserved phenylalanine or tryptophan normally closing the CDR3 is absent here, so this likely arose from a read error. The V call is TRBV11-2, the J call TRBJ2-1; tentatively, D is TRBD2 (5 bases). V gave up 7 bases and J gave up 9 bases, with 22 bases separating them. The CDR3 totals 15 residues. Per the germline V gene, CDR1 is SGHAT and CDR2 is FQNNGV. CDR3 sequence (DNA): TGTGCCAGCAACCCCCAGCGGAAGGGATTGGGTGAGCAGTTCTCC. Its translation is CASNPQRKGLGEQFS.

Worth noting for this clonotype: Sequence at one end of the junction differs from germline and may be a read error. The chain couples TRBV5-6 to TRBJ1-5; D is undetermined. The CDR3 length is 12 residues. Germline assignment: CDR1 SGHDT and CDR2 YYEEEE. CDR3 coding DNA: TGCACCAGCAGCTTGGGAGGTCAGCCCCAGCATTTT. It specifies CTSSLGGQPQHF.

The chain links TRBV16 to TRBJ2-1; weak D call: TRBD1 (5 bases). The V gene lost 6 bases and the J gene lost 5 bases, with 14 bases spanning the gap. CDR3 length: 14 residues. Germline-derived CDR1 and CDR2 are KGHSY and FQNENV. In DNA form, the CDR3 reads TGTGCCAGCAGTCTTTACGGACATAACAATGAGCAGTTCTTC. This codes for CASSLYGHNNEQFF.

For this clonotype: Compared with germline, one end of the junction differs, possibly owing to a read error. The chain is built from TRBV6-5 and TRBJ2-1, with D tentatively TRBD2 (6 bases). CDR1 is MNHEY, CDR2 SVGAGI, per germline. The CDR3 length is 14 residues. CDR3 in DNA: TGTGGCAGCAGTTACCAGACTAGTTTTAACGAGCAGTTCTTC. The encoded protein is CGSSYQTSFNEQFF.

This clonotype was seen a single time. The conserved phenylalanine or tryptophan is not found at the CDR3 terminus, so this likely reflects a read error. The limits of the CDR3 on the DNA are not certain, so only TCRdb's listed CDR3 is given. This chain joins TRBV11-2 and TRBJ2-5; TRBD2 is taken as the D call from the table, unchecked against the DNA. Counting both end residues, the CDR3 totals 15 amino acids. The germline V gene encodes CDR1 SGHAT and CDR2 FQNNGV. The CDR3 reads CVSSLGASGQETKYV.

The count of this clonotype is one. This may stem from a read error, because a much larger clone lies one nucleotide away. The CDR3 region is CTSSLTSIIDEQFF. CDR3 in DNA: TGTACCAGCAGCTTGACTAGTATTATCGATGAGCAGTTCTTC. V and J are TRBV11-3 and TRBJ2-1; perhaps TRBD2 as D (6 bases). Germline CDR1 and CDR2: SGHNT and YENEEA. CDR3 length: 14 amino acids.

As for this clonotype: A much larger clone is a single base away; this may be a read error. CDR3 region: CASSESSGSFNEQFF. In nucleotides, the CDR3 is TGTGCCAGCAGTGAATCTAGCGGGAGCTTCAATGAGCAGTTCTTC. This chain uses TRBV6-1 with TRBJ2-1; TRBD2 aligns across 10 bases. Germline lookup yields CDR1 MNHNS and CDR2 SASEGT. J was trimmed by 6 bases and V by 2 bases; bases with no gene match: 4. CDR3 size: 15 residues.

The J gene is TRBJ2-2, the V gene TRBV6-1, with D perhaps matching TRBD1 (6 bases). Per germline, CDR1 MNHNS and CDR2 SASEGT. CDR3 length: 13 residues. With 4 bases removed from V and 6 bases from J, the gap between germline ends came to 9 bases. The CDR3 loop reads CASSVRTAGELFF. The CDR3 DNA is TGTGCCAGCAGTGTTCGGACAGCCGGGGAGCTGTTTTTT.

With regard to this clonotype: As the CDR3 is not closed by the conserved phenylalanine or tryptophan, this likely results from a read error. The chain employs TRBV6-6 and TRBJ2-5, with D possibly TRBD1 on 6 matching bases. The CDR3 is made up of 14 amino acids. In germline, CDR1 is MNHNY, CDR2 SVGAGI (reference sequence). The CDR3 sequence: CASSFPNRAENQYL. The DNA of the CDR3 is TGTGCCAGCAGTTTCCCGAACAGGGCAGAGAACCAGTACCTC.

Only one count was recorded for this clonotype. This may stem from a read error, because a much larger clone lies one nucleotide away. The rearrangement uses TRBV7-8 and TRBJ1-5; D might be TRBD1 (5 bases). The CDR3 has 16 residues. V was pared by 2 bases and J by 4 bases, with 15 bases between. Germline V CDR1 and CDR2: SGHVS, FQNEAQ. The CDR3 sequence is CASSLIDRAINQPQHF. CDR3 sequence (DNA): TGTGCCAGCAGCTTAATAGACAGAGCGATTAATCAGCCCCAGCATTTT.

This clonotype occurred once. The junction shows a germline mismatch at one end, possibly a read error. The chain employs TRBV11-2 and TRBJ1-1, with unresolved D. This CDR3 is 16 amino acids long. Germline loops: CDR1 SGHAT, CDR2 FQNNGV. The CDR3 region has the DNA TGTGCCAGCAACCGAGGTAGGGCATGGGTCTTCACTGAATCTTTCTTT. Residues: CASNRGRAWVFTESFF.

As concerns this clonotype: The germline gene is not matched at one end of the junction; a read error may be the cause. This sequence joins TRBV11-2 and TRBJ2-7; perhaps TRBD2 as D (6 bases). The germline CDR1 and CDR2 sequences are SGHAT and FQNNGV. This CDR3 is built from 15 residues. CDR3 protein: CASSFMMDPDYKQYF. The CDR3 nucleotides are TGTGCCAGCAGCTTCATGATGGATCCGGACTACAAGCAGTACTTC.

This chain links TRBV29-1 with TRBJ1-1; no clear D. CDR1 is SQVTM, CDR2 ANQGSEA, per germline. This CDR3 region has 13 residues. The V and J ends lost 2 bases and 5 bases respectively, with 12 bases between them. The CDR3 loop is CSVEPPGRTEAFF. CDR3 DNA sequence: TGCAGCGTTGAACCACCCGGACGGACTGAAGCTTTCTTT.

Turning to this clonotype: A single base separates this from a much larger clone, so it may be a read error. V usage is TRBV29-1 and J usage is TRBJ1-1, with 7 positions matching TRBD1. The CDR3 is made up of 13 amino acids. Germline CDR1 reads SQVTM; CDR2 reads ANQGSEA. This CDR3 reads CSVEGQGDTEALF. The DNA of the CDR3 is TGCAGCGTTGAAGGGCAGGGGGACACTGAAGCTTTATTT.